These 11 T cell receptor beta chains share one sample of origin, sequenced in a study of PD-1 blockade in mismatch repair-deficient tumors. The assay was immunoSEQ multiplex PCR, and TCRdb's table has in-frame clones only and misses some. The sample lists 30,000 to 40,000 clones, 80% to 90% occurring once. Sequenced here: peripheral blood, sampled about 76 weeks after starting pembrolizumab. Receptor source: an adult with mismatch repair-deficient cancer.

For the CDR3, the DNA is TGCAGCGCTGGGGGACAGGGGAATTATGGCTACACCTTC. This codes for CSAGGQGNYGYTF. The chain couples TRBV29-1 to TRBJ1-2, with 10 bases aligning to TRBD1. This CDR3 has 13 amino acids. V shed 7 bases, J shed 5 bases, and the junction held 7 bases outside the gene matches. From germline, CDR1 is SQVTM and CDR2 ANQGSEA.

This rearrangement joins TRBV11-2 to TRBJ1-3; D is unresolved. Germline lookup yields CDR1 SGHAT and CDR2 FQNNGV. The germline V and J ends were trimmed by 0 bases and 8 bases, with 8 bases remaining between them. The CDR3 has 13 residues. The CDR3 bases are TGTGCCAGCAGCTTAGAATTACGGGACACCATATATTTT. It yields the protein CASSLELRDTIYF.

The chain recombines TRBV25-1 with TRBJ2-7; the match to TRBD2 covers 11 bases. In germline, CDR1 is MGHDK, CDR2 SYGVNS. V shed 5 bases, J shed 2 bases, and the junction held 5 bases outside the gene matches. The length of the CDR3 is 15 residues. CDR3 in amino acids: CASSLSGGGTYEQYF. The CDR3 DNA reads TGTGCCAGCAGTCTTAGCGGGGGGGGTACCTACGAGCAGTACTTC.

The chain joins TRBV14 to TRBJ1-1; D is possibly TRBD1 (6 bases). There are 14 residues in the CDR3. V was clipped by 1 base and J by 5 bases, with 11 bases between them. Per germline, CDR1 SGHDN and CDR2 FVKESK. In DNA, the CDR3 is TGTGCCAGCAGCCAAGTTAGGGGGTCTACTGAAGCTTTCTTT. Its protein is CASSQVRGSTEAFF.

In this sample, this clone turned up once. The chain has TRBV30 and TRBJ1-3; unclear D gene. Germline assignment: CDR1 GTSNPN and CDR2 SVGIG (reference sequence). V lost 0 bases and J 0 bases, leaving 12 bases between the germline ends. The CDR3 consists of 16 residues. The CDR3: CAWSVGWLNSGNTIYF. In DNA, the CDR3 is TGTGCCTGGAGTGTAGGGTGGCTCAACTCTGGAAACACCATATATTTT. The variable domain in full, completed from reference TRBV30 and TRBJ1-3, reads SQTIHQWPATLVQPVGSPLSLECTVEGTSNPNLYWYRQAAGRGLQLLFYSVGIGQISSEVPQNLSASRPQDRQFILSSKKLLLSDSGFYLCAWSVGWLNSGNTIYFGEGSWLTVV.

V is TRBV5-5 and J is TRBJ1-5; possibly TRBD1 for D (6 bases). Trimming removed 0 bases from V and 2 bases from J, with 9 bases in between. The CDR3 has 15 residues. CDR1 is SGHKS and CDR2 is YYEKEE in the germline V gene (reference sequence). CDR3: CASSLEGGGNQPQHF. The CDR3 DNA is TGTGCCAGCAGCTTGGAGGGGGGCGGCAATCAGCCCCAGCATTTT.

This clone was picked up a small number of times. The chain joins TRBV11-3 to TRBJ1-4; no reliable D call. The V gene lost 2 bases and the J gene lost 0 bases, with 10 bases spanning the gap. Germline V gene sequence: CDR1 SGHNT, CDR2 YENEEA. The CDR3 is made up of 16 amino acids. The CDR3 DNA sequence: TGTGCCAGCAGCTTAAGTAGAGCCACAACTAATGAAAAACTGTTTTTT. Amino acids: CASSLSRATTNEKLFF. Variable domain in full (rest from reference TRBV11-3 and TRBJ1-4): EAGVVQSPRYKIIEKKQPVAFWCNPISGHNTLYWYLQNLGQGPELLIRYENEEAVDDSQLPKDRFSAERLKGVDSTLKIQPAELGDSAVYLCASSLSRATTNEKLFFGSGTQLSVL.

This sequence joins TRBV9 and TRBJ2-2, with TRBD2 as a possible D gene (6 bases). Deletions cut 4 bases from V and 2 bases from J, with 15 bases between. The CDR3 totals 16 residues. Germline values: CDR1 SGDLS, CDR2 YYNGEE. CDR3 sequence: CASSPLGGINTGELFF. The CDR3 DNA follows: TGTGCCAGCAGCCCTTTGGGCGGGATAAACACCGGGGAGCTGTTTTTT.

The rearrangement joins TRBV19 to TRBJ2-3, with D tentatively TRBD1 or TRBD2 (5 bases each). Trimming took 1 base from V and 5 from J, leaving 16 bases between them. The germline V gene encodes CDR1 LNHDA and CDR2 SQIVND (reference sequence). This CDR3 comprises 16 residues. The CDR3 sequence is CASSIGRDRAGDTQYF. In nucleotides, the CDR3 is TGTGCCAGTAGTATAGGCCGGGACCGTGCGGGAGATACGCAGTATTTT. The full variable domain, with the rest looked up from reference TRBV19 and TRBJ2-3, is DGGITQSPKYLFRKEGQNVTLSCEQNLNHDAMYWYRQDPGQGLRLIYYSQIVNDFQKGDIAEGYSVSREKKESFPLTVTSAQKNPTAFYLCASSIGRDRAGDTQYFGPGTRLTVL.

V usage is TRBV10-3 and J usage is TRBJ1-4; D not resolved. The CDR3 spans 16 residues. Trimming stripped 0 bases from V and 4 bases from J, with 12 bases between. CDR1 is ENHRY, CDR2 SYGVKD, per germline. CDR3 protein: CAISESTSGFNEKLFF. For the CDR3, the DNA is TGTGCCATCAGTGAGTCGACTTCGGGCTTTAATGAAAAACTGTTTTTT.

In the case of this clone: The junction shows a germline mismatch at one end, possibly a read error. V and J are TRBV7-9 and TRBJ2-2; D unclear. Looked up from germline, CDR1 is SEHNR and CDR2 is FQNEAQ (reference sequence). The CDR3 contains 11 residues. Here the CDR3 DNA reads TGTGCCAGCAGTTTAGTCGGGGAGCTGTTTTTT. Protein sequence: CASSLVGELFF.